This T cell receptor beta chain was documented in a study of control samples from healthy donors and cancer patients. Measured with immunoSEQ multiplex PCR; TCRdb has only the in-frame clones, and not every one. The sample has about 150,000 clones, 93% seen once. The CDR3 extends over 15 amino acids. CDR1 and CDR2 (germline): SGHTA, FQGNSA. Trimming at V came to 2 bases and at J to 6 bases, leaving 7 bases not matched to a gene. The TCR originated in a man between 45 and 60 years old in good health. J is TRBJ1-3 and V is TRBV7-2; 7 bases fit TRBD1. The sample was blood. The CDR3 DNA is TGTGCCAGCAGCTTACACCGGGACAGCTTAAACACCATATATTTT. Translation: CASSLHRDSLNTIYF.